Listed below are T cell receptor beta chains from one sample, sequenced in a study of blood T cell repertoires in COVID-19. The table came from immunoSEQ multiplex PCR; TCRdb's copy has only in-frame clones and leaves some out. The sample includes roughly 88,000 clones, about four fifths seen only once; the top ten take 15%. The sample taken for sequencing was peripheral blood. These TCRs come from an elderly woman with acute or convalescent COVID-19. Each CDR3 is given with its conserved first and last residue. D genes are given only for firm matches. Clone size is stated in some rows and not others, as once, few, many or a class when expanded.

d_call	v_call	clone_size	j_call	cdr3_aa	cdr3_nt
.	TRBV25-1	.	TRBJ1-4	CASRGGPGEKLFF	TGTGCCAGCAGGGGGGGGCCCGGTGAAAAACTGTTTTTT
.	TRBV28	.	TRBJ1-1	CASSAPGSTIRAFF	TGTGCCAGCAGTGCCCCCGGGAGTACTATTAGGGCTTTCTTT
TRBD1	TRBV7-8	few	TRBJ1-4	CASSLAQGGHEKLFF	TGTGCCAGCAGCTTAGCACAGGGGGGGCATGAAAAACTGTTTTTT
.	TRBV15	.	TRBJ2-5	CATSTPDGVETQYF	TGTGCCACCAGCACCCCAGACGGGGTTGAGACCCAGTACTTC
.	TRBV6-5	.	TRBJ2-1	CASTGTTGGEQFF	TGTGCCAGCACTGGGACGACAGGAGGTGAGCAGTTCTTC
.	TRBV28	.	TRBJ2-5	CASSSGIGVQETQYF	TGTGCCAGCAGTTCCGGAATCGGGGTCCAAGAGACCCAGTACTTC
.	TRBV12-5	.	TRBJ1-2	CASGLTQGGGYTF	TGTGCTAGTGGTTTGACCCAGGGCGGCGGCTACACCTTC
.	TRBV6-5	.	TRBJ1-5	CASSLGGVGNQPQHF	TGTGCCAGCAGCCTGGGAGGGGTAGGTAATCAGCCCCAGCATTTT
.	TRBV5-4	few	TRBJ1-4	CASSASGFTNEKLFF	TGTGCCAGCAGCGCGTCAGGGTTTACTAATGAAAAACTGTTTTTT
.	TRBV18	.	TRBJ2-1	CASSPNSRNEQFF	TGTGCCAGCTCACCCAACAGCCGCAATGAGCAGTTCTTC
TRBD1	TRBV19	.	TRBJ1-2	CASSMGQGGSYGYTF	TGTGCCAGTAGTATGGGACAGGGTGGTAGCTATGGCTACACCTTC
.	TRBV28	.	TRBJ1-6	CASSSWDIPGSPLHF	TGTGCCAGCAGTTCATGGGACATACCAGGGTCACCCCTCCACTTT
.	TRBV11-3	.	TRBJ2-5	CASSPNLSGGQETQYF	TGTGCCAGCAGCCCTAATCTTAGTGGCGGACAAGAGACCCAGTACTTC
.	TRBV12-3/TRBV12-4	.	TRBJ1-1	CASRAQAIWKAFF	TGTGCCAGCAGGGCACAGGCGATTTGGAAAGCTTTCTTT
TRBD1	TRBV5-1	.	TRBJ1-1	CASSLSDRVNTEAFF	TGCGCCAGCAGCTTGTCGGACAGGGTGAACACTGAAGCTTTCTTT
.	TRBV5-6	.	TRBJ1-5	CASSTRPGWGNQPQHF	TGTGCCAGCAGCACCCGCCCCGGGTGGGGCAATCAGCCCCAGCATTTT
TRBD2	TRBV11-2	.	TRBJ2-4	CASSPRLAGGSLAKNIQYF	TGTGCCAGCAGCCCGCGACTAGCGGGGGGCTCACTAGCCAAAAACATTCAGTACTTC
.	TRBV7-9	.	TRBJ2-2	CASSLIVAGELFF	TGTGCCAGCAGCTTAATTGTCGCCGGGGAGCTGTTTTTT
.	TRBV5-1	once	TRBJ2-2	CASSLRAGNTGELFF	TGCGCCAGCAGCTTGAGGGCGGGGAACACCGGGGAGCTGTTTTTT
TRBD2	TRBV30	.	TRBJ2-5	CAWTGTSAQETQYF	TGTGCCTGGACGGGGACTAGCGCGCAAGAGACCCAGTACTTC
.	TRBV5-1	.	TRBJ2-7	CASSQTGSGEQYF	TGCGCCAGCAGCCAAACAGGGTCCGGAGAGCAGTACTTC
.	TRBV2	.	TRBJ1-5	CASRLARTATSTQHF	TGTGCCAGCAGGCTTGCCCGGACAGCTACCTCGACCCAGCATTTT
.	TRBV19	.	TRBJ2-2	CAIRTGKASGVLNTGELFF	TGTGCCATCCGGACAGGGAAGGCTAGCGGAGTATTGAACACCGGGGAGCTGTTTTTT
TRBD1	TRBV27	once	TRBJ1-2	CASSPQGAGNYGYTF	TGTGCCAGCAGTCCCCAGGGGGCCGGGAACTATGGCTACACCTTC
.	TRBV19	.	TRBJ1-1	CASVRDGITEAFF	TGTGCCAGTGTTCGGGATGGAATCACTGAAGCTTTCTTT
.	TRBV5-4	.	TRBJ2-1	CASSSDWRGKQFF	TGTGCCAGCAGCTCGGATTGGCGGGGCAAGCAGTTCTTC
TRBD2	TRBV7-6	.	TRBJ2-7	CASSLASGGVYEQYF	TGTGCCAGCAGCTTAGCTAGCGGGGGGGTCTACGAGCAGTACTTC